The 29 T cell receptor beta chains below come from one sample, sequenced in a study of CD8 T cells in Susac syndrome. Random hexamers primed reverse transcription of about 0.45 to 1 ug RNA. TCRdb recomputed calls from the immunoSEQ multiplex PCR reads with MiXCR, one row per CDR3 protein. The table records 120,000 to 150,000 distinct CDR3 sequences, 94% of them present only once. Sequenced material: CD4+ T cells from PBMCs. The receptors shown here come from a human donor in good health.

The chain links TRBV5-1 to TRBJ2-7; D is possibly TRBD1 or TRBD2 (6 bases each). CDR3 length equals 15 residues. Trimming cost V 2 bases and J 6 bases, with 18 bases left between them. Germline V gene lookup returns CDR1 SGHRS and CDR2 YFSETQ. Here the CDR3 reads CASSFGQPKGGEQYF. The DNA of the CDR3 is TGCGCCAGCAGCTTTGGACAGCCCAAGGGAGGCGAGCAGTACTTC.

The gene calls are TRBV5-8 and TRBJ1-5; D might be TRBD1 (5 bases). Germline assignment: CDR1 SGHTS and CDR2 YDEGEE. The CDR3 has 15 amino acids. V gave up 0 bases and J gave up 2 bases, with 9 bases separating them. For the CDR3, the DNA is TGTGCCAGCAGCTTGGATCAGGGTGGCAATCAGCCCCAGCATTTT. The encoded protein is CASSLDQGGNQPQHF.

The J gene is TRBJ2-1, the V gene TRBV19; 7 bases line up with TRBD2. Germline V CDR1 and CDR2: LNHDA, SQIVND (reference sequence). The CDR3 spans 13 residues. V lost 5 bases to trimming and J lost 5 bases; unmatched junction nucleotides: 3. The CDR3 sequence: CASSAGRNNEQFF. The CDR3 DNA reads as TGTGCCAGTAGTGCCGGGAGGAACAATGAGCAGTTCTTC.

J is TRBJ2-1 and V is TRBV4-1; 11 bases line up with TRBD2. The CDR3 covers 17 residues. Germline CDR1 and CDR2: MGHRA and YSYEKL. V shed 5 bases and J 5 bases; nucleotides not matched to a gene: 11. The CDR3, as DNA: TGCGCCAGCAGCGTCGACAGTAGCGGGAGGGCCCACAATGAGCAGTTCTTC. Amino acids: CASSVDSSGRAHNEQFF.

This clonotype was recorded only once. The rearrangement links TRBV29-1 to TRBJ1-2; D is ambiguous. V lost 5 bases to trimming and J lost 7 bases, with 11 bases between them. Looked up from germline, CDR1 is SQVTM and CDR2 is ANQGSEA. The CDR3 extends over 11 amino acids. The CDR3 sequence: CSVTGISGYTF. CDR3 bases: TGCAGCGTTACGGGGATAAGTGGCTACACCTTC. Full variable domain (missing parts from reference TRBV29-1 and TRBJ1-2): SAVISQKPSRDICQRGTSLTIQCQVDSQVTMMFWYRQQPGQSLTLIATANQGSEATYESGFVIDKFPISRPNLTFSTLTVSNMSPEDSSIYLCSVTGISGYTFGSGTRLTVV.

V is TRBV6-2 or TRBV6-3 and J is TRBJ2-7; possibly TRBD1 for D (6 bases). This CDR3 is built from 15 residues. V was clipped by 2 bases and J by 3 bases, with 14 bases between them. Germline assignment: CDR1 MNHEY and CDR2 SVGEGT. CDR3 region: CASSYGKSGDYEQYF. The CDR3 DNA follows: TGTGCCAGCAGTTACGGGAAATCAGGGGACTACGAGCAGTACTTC.

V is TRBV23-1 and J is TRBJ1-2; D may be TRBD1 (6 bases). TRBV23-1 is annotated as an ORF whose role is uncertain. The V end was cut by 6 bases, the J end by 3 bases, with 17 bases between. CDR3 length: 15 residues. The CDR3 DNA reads TGCGCCAGCAGCCTTCTCCGGGGGCTAGACTATGGCTACACCTTC. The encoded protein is CASSLLRGLDYGYTF.

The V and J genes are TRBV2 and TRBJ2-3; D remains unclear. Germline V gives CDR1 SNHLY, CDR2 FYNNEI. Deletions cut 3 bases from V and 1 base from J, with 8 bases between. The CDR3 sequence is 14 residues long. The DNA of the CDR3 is TGTGCCAGCAGTGACTCCATGGGCACAGATACGCAGTATTTT. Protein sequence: CASSDSMGTDTQYF.

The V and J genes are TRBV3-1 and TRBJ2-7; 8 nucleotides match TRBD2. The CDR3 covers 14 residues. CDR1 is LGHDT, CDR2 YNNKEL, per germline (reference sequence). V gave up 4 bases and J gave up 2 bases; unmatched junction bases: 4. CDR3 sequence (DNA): TGTGCCAGCAGCCTCAGCGGGGGACCCTACGAGCAGTACTTC. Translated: CASSLSGGPYEQYF.

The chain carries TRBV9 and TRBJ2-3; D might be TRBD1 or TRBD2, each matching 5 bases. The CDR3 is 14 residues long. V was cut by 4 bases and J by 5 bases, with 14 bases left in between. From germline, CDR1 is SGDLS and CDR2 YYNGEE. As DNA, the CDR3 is TGTGCCAGCAGCCCGAGGGGAGTGGGAGATACGCAGTATTTT. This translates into CASSPRGVGDTQYF.

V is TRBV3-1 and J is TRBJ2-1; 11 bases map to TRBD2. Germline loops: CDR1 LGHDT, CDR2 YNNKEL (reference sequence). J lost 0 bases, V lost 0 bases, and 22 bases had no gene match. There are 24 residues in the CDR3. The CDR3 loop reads CASSQERRRLAGNFWGSSYNEQFF. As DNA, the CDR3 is TGTGCCAGCAGCCAAGAACGGCGGCGACTAGCGGGGAATTTTTGGGGGAGCTCCTACAATGAGCAGTTCTTC.

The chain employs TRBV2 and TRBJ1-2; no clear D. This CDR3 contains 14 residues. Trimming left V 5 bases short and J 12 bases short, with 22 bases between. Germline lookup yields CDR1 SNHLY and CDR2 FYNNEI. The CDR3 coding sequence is TGTGCCAGCAGTATCAAGTTAAAGGAGGGATCCCACACCTTC. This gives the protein CASSIKLKEGSHTF.

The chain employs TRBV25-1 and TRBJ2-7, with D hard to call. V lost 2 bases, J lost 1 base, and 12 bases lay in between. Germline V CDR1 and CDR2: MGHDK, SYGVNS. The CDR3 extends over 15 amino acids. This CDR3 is CASSEGSARSYEQYF. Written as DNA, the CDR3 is TGTGCCAGCAGTGAAGGGTCAGCGAGGTCCTACGAGCAGTACTTC.

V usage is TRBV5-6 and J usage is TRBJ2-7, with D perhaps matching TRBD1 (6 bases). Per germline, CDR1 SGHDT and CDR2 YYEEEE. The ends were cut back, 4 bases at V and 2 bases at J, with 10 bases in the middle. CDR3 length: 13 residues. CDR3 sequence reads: CASSPQGAYEQYF. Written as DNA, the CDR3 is TGTGCCAGCAGCCCACAGGGAGCCTACGAGCAGTACTTC.

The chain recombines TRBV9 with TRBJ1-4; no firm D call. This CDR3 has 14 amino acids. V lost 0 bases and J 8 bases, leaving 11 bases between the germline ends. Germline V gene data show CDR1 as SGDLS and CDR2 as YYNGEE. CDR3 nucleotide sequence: TGTGCCAGCAGCGTAGGGCCCCCCGCGGAAAAACTGTTTTTT. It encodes CASSVGPPAEKLFF.

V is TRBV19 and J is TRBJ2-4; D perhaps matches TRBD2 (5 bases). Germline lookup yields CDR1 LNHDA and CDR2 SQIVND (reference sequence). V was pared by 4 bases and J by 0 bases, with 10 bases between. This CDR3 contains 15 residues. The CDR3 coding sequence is TGTGCCAGTAGTACCGCAGGACTAGCCAAAAACATTCAGTACTTC. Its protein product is CASSTAGLAKNIQYF.

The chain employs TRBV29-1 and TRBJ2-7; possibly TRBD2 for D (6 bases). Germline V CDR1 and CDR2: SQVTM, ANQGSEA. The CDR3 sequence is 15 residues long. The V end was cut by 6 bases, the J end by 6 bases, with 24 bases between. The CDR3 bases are TGCAGCGTCGCCAAGGCCGGGGGAAGGGCCCTCGAGCAGTACTTC. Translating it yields CSVAKAGGRALEQYF.

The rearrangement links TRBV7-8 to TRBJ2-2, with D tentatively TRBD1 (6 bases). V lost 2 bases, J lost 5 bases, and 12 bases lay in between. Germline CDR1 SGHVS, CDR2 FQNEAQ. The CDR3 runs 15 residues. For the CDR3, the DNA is TGTGCCAGCAGCTTACCGGGACACCTTACCGGGGAGCTGTTTTTT. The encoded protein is CASSLPGHLTGELFF.

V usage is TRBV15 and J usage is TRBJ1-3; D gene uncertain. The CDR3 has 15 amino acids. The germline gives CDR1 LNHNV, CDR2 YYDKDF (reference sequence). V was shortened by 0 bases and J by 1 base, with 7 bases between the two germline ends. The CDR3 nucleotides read TGTGCCACCAGCAGAGATCCTGGATCTGGAAACACCATATATTTT. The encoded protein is CATSRDPGSGNTIYF.

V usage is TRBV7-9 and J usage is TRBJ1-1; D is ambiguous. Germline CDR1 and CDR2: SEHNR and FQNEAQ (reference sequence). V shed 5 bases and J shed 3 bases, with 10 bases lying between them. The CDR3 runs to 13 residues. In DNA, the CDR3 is TGTGCCAGCAGCCTTAGCGCCGACACTGAAGCTTTCTTT. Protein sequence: CASSLSADTEAFF.

CDR3 coding DNA: TGTGCCAGCACCCCCGGGCGGGGTTCCACTGAAGCTTTCTTT. It translates to CASTPGRGSTEAFF. The rearrangement uses TRBV7-2 and TRBJ1-1; D remains ambiguous. There are 14 residues in the CDR3. V was pared by 7 bases and J by 4 bases, with 16 bases between. Looked up from germline, CDR1 is SGHTA and CDR2 is FQGNSA.

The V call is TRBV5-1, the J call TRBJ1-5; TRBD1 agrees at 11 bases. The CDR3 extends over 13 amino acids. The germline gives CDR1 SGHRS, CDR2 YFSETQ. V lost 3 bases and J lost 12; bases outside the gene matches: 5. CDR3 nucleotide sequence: TGCGCCAGCAGCTCTCAGGGACAGGGGGACCAGCATTTT. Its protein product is CASSSQGQGDQHF.

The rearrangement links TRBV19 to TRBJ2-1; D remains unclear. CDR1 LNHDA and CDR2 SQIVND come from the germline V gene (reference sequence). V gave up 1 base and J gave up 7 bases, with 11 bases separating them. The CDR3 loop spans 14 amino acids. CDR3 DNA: TGTGCCAGTAGTATAGTCGGACGGCCTAATGAGCAGTTCTTC. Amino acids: CASSIVGRPNEQFF.

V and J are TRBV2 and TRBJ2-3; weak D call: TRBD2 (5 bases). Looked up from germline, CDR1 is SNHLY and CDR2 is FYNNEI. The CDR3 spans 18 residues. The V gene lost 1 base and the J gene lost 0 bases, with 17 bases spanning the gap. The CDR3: CASSEDPVVRVSTDTQYF. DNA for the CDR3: TGTGCCAGCAGTGAAGACCCCGTTGTGCGGGTTAGCACAGATACGCAGTATTTT.

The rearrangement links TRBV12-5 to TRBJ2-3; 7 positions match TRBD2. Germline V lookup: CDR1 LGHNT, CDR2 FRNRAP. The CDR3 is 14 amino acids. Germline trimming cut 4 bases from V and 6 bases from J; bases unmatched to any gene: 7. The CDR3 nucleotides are TGTGCTAGTGGTTCGGGACTACCCAGGGATACGCAGTATTTT. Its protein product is CASGSGLPRDTQYF.

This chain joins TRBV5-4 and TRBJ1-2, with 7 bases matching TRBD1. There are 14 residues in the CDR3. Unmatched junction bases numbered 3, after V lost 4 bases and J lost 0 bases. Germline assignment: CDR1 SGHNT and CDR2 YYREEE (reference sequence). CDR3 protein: CASSSGQANYGYTF. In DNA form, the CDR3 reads TGTGCCAGCAGCAGTGGACAGGCTAACTATGGCTACACCTTC.

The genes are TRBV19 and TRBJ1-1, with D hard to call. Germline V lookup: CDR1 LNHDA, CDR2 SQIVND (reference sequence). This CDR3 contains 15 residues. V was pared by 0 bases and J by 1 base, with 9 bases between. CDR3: CASSIEGSWNTEAFF. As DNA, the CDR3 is TGTGCCAGTAGTATAGAAGGCTCATGGAACACTGAAGCTTTCTTT.

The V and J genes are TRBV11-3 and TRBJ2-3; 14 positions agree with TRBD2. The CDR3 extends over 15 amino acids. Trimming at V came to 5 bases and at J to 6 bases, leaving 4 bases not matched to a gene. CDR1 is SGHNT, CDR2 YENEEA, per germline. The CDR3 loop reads CASSLRTSGRDTQYF. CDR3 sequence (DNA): TGTGCCAGCAGCCTCCGGACTAGCGGGAGGGATACGCAGTATTTT.

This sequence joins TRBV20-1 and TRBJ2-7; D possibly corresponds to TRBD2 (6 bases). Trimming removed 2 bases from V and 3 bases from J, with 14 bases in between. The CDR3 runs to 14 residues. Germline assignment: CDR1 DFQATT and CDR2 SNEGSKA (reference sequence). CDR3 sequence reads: CSARSAGYDYEQYF. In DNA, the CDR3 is TGCAGTGCTAGATCGGCGGGATACGACTACGAGCAGTACTTC.